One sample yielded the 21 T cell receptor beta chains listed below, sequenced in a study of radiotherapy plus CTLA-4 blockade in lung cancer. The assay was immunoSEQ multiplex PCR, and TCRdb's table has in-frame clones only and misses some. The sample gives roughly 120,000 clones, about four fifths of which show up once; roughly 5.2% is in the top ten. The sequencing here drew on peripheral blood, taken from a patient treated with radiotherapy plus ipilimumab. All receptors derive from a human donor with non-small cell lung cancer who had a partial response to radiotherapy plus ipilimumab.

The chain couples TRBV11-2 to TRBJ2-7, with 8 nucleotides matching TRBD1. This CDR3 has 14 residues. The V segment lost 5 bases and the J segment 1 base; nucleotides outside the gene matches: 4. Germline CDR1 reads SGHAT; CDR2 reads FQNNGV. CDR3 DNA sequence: TGTGCCAGCAGCACAAGACAGGGGTCCTACGAGCAGTACTTC. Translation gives CASSTRQGSYEQYF.

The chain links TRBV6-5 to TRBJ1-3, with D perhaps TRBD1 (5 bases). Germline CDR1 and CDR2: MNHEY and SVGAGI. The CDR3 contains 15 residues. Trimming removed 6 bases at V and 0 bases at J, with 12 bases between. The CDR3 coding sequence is TGTGCCAGCAGACGAGACAGTAACTCTGGAAACACCATATATTTT. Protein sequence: CASRRDSNSGNTIYF.

The CDR3 DNA is TGTGCCAGTCAGGGGAGGGATCTTTACACTGAAGCTTTCTTT. Translated: CASQGRDLYTEAFF. The chain combines TRBV19 with TRBJ1-1, with D possibly TRBD1 on 6 matching bases. V lost 8 bases, J lost 3 bases, and 16 bases lay in between. This CDR3 has 14 residues. CDR1 LNHDA and CDR2 SQIVND come from the germline V gene (reference sequence). The whole variable domain, filled in from reference TRBV19 and TRBJ1-1, reads DGGITQSPKYLFRKEGQNVTLSCEQNLNHDAMYWYRQDPGQGLRLIYYSQIVNDFQKGDIAEGYSVSREKKESFPLTVTSAQKNPTAFYLCASQGRDLYTEAFFGQGTRLTVV.

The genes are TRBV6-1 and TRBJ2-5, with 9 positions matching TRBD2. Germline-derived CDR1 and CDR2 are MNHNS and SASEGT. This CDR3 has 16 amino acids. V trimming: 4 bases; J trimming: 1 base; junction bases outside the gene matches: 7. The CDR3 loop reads CASSVSGRGIQETQYF. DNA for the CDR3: TGTGCCAGCAGTGTTAGCGGGAGAGGAATCCAAGAGACCCAGTACTTC.

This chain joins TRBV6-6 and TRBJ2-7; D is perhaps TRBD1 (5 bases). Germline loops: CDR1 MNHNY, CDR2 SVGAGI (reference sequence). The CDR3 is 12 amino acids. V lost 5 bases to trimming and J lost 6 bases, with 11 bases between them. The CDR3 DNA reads TGTGCCAGCAGTCGTGCAGGGCTCGAGCAGTACGTC. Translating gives CASSRAGLEQYV.

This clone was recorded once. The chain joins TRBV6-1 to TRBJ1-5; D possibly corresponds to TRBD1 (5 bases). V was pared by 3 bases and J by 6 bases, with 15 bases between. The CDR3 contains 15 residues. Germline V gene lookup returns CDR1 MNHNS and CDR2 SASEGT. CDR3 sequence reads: CASSEGRVRFQPQHF. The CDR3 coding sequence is TGTGCCAGCAGTGAGGGCAGGGTTAGGTTTCAGCCCCAGCATTTT.

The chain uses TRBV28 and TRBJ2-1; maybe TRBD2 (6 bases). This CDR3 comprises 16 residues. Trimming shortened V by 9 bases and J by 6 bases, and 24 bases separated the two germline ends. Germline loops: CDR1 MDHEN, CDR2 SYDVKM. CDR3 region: CASSYARGLRGNEQFF. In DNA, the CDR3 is TGTGCCAGTTCTTACGCTCGGGGTCTGCGGGGCAATGAGCAGTTCTTC.

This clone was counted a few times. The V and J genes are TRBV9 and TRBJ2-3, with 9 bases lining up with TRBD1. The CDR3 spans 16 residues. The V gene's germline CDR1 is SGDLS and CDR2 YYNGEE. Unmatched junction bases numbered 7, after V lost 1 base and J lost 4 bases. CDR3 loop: CASSVRTGGSADTQYF. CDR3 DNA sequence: TGTGCCAGCAGCGTAAGAACAGGGGGCTCCGCAGATACGCAGTATTTT.

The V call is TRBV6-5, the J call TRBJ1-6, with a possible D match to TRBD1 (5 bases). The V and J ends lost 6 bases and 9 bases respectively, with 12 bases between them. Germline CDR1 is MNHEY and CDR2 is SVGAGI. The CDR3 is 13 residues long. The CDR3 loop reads CASSLLGGSPLHF. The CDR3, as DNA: TGTGCCAGCAGCCTGCTGGGGGGTTCACCCCTCCACTTT.

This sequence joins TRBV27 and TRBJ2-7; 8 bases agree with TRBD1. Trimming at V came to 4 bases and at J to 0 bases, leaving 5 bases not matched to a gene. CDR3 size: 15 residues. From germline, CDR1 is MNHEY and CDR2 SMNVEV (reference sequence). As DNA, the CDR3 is TGTGCCAGCAGTTACCGGGACAGGAGCTCCTACGAGCAGTACTTC. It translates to CASSYRDRSSYEQYF.

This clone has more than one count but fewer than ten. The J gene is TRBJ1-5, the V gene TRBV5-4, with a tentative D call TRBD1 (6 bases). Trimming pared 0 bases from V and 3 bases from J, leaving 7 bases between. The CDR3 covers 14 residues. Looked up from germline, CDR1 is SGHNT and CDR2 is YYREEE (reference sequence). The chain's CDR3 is CASSLAGVNQPQHF. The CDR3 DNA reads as TGTGCCAGCAGCTTGGCAGGGGTCAATCAGCCCCAGCATTTT.

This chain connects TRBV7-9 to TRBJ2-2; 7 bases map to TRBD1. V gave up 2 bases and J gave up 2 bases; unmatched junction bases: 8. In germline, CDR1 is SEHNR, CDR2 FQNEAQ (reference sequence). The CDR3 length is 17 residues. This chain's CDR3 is CASSLLLRQGNTGELFF. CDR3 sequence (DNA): TGTGCCAGCAGCTTATTGTTGAGACAGGGTAACACCGGGGAGCTGTTTTTT.

For the CDR3, the DNA is TGTGCCAGCAGTCAAATCTACACAGATACGCAGTATTTT. It codes for CASSQIYTDTQYF. The chain employs TRBV6-1 and TRBJ2-3; D is unclear. The germline V gene has CDR1 MNHNS and CDR2 SASEGT. V lost 5 bases to trimming and J lost 2 bases, with 8 bases between them. This CDR3 region has 13 residues.

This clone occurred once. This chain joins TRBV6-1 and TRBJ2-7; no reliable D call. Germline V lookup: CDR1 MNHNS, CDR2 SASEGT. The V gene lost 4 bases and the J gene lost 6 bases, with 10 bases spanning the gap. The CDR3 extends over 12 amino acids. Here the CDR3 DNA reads TGTGCCAGCAGTGGCTATCCCCGCGAGCAGTACTTC. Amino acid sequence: CASSGYPREQYF.

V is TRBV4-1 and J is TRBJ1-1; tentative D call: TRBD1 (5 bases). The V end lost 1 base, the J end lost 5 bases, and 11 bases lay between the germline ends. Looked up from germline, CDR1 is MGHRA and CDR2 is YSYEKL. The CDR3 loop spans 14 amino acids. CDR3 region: CASSQAGGGTEAFF. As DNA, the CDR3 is TGCGCCAGCAGCCAAGCCGGGGGGGGGACTGAAGCTTTCTTT.

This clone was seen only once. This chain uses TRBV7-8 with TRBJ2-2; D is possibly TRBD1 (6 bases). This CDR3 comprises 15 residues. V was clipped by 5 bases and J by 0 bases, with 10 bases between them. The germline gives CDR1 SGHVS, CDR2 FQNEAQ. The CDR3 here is CASSRTESNTGELFF. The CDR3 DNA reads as TGTGCCAGCAGCCGGACAGAATCGAACACCGGGGAGCTGTTTTTT.

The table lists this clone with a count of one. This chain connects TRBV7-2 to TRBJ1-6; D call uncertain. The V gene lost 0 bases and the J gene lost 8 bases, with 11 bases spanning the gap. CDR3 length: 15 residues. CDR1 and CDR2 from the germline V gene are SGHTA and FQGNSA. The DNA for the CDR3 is TGTGCCAGCAGCTTAGCCACCGGAGGTCATTCACCCCTCCACTTT. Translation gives CASSLATGGHSPLHF.

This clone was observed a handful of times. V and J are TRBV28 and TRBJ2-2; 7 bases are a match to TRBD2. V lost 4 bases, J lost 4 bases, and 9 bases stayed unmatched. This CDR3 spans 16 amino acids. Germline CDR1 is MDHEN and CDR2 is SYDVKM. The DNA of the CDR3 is TGTGCCAGCAGTTGGGCCTGGCGGGGGTCCACCGGGGAGCTGTTTTTT. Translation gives CASSWAWRGSTGELFF.

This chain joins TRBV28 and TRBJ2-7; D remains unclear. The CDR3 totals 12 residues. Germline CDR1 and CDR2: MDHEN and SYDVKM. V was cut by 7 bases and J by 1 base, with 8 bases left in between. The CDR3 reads CASISRSYEQYF. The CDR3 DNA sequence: TGTGCCAGCATCTCCAGGTCCTACGAGCAGTACTTC. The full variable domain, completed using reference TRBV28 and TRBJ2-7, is DVKVTQSSRYLVKRTGEKVFLECVQDMDHENMFWYRQDPGLGLRLIYFSYDVKMKEKGDIPEGYSVSREKKERFSLILESASTNQTSMYLCASISRSYEQYFGPGTRLTVT.

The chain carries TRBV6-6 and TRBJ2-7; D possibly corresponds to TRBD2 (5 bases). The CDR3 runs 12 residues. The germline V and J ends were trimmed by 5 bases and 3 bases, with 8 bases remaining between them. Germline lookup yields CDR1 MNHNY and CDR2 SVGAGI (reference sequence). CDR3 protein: CASSMSGYEQYF. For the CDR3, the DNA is TGTGCCAGCAGTATGAGCGGCTACGAGCAGTACTTC.

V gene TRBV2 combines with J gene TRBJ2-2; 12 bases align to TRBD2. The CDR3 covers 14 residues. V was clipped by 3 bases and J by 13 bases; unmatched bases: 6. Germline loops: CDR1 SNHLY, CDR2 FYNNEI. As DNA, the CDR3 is TGTGCCAGCAGTGATACGGGACTAGCGGGCGGGCTGTTTTTT. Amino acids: CASSDTGLAGGLFF.